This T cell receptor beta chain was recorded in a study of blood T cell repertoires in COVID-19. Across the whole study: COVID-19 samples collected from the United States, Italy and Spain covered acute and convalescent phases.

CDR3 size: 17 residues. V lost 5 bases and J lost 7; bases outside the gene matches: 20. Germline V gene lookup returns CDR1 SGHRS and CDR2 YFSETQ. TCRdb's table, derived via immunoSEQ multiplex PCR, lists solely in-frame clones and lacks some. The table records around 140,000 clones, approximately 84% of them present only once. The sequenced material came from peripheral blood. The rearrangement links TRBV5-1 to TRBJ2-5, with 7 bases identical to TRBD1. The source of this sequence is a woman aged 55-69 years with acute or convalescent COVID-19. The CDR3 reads CASSLLPDRSISGTQYF. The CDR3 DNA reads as TGCGCCAGCAGTTTACTCCCGGACAGGTCTATCAGCGGGACCCAGTACTTC.